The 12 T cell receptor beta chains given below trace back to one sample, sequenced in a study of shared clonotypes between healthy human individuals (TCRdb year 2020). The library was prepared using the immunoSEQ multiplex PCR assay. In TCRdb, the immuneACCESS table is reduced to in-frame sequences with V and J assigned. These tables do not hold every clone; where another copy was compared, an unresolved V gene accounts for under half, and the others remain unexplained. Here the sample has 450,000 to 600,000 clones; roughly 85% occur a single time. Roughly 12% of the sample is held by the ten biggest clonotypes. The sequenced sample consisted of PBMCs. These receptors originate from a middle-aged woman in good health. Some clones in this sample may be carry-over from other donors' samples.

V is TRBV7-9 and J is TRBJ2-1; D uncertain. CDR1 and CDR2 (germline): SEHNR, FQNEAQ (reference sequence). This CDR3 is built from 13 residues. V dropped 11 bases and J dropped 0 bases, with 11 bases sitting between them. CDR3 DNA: TGTGCCGGAAGGACGGGCTCCTACAATGAGCAGTTCTTC. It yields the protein CAGRTGSYNEQFF.

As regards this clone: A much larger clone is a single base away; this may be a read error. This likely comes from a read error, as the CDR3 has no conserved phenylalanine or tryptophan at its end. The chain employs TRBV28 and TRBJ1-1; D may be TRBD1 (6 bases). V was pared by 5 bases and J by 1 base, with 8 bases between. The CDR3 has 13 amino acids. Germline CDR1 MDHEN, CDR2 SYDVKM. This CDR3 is CASSTGQNTEAFL. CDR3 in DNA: TGTGCCAGCAGTACGGGACAGAACACTGAAGCTTTCCTT.

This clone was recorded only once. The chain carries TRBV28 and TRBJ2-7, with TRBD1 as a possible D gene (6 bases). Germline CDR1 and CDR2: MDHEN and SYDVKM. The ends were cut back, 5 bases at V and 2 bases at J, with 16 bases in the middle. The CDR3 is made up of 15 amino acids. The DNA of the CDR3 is TGTGCCAGCAGTCTTTGGGCGACAGGCCCCTACGAGCAGTACTTC. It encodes CASSLWATGPYEQYF. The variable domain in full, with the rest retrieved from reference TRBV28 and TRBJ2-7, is DVKVTQSSRYLVKRTGEKVFLECVQDMDHENMFWYRQDPGLGLRLIYFSYDVKMKEKGDIPEGYSVSREKKERFSLILESASTNQTSMYLCASSLWATGPYEQYFGPGTRLTVT.

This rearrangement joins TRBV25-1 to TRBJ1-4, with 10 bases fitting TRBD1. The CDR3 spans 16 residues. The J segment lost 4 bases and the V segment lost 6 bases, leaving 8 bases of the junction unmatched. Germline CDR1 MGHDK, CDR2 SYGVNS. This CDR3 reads CASSPLGDRGNEKLFF. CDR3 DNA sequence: TGTGCCAGCAGCCCGCTAGGGGACAGGGGTAATGAAAAACTGTTTTTT.

The CDR3 DNA sequence: TGTGCCAGCATCACTAGCGGGAGTGCCTACAATGAGCAGTTCTTC. Residues: CASITSGSAYNEQFF. V and J are TRBV28 and TRBJ2-1, with 11 nucleotides matching TRBD2. With 7 bases clipped from V and 2 bases from J, the junction kept 4 bases outside the gene matches. The CDR3 totals 15 residues. The germline gives CDR1 MDHEN, CDR2 SYDVKM.

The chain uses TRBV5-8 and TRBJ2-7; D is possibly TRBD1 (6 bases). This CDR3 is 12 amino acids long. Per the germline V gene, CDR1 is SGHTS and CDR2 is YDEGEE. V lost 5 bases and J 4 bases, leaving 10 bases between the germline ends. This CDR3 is CASSLTGYEQYF. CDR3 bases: TGTGCCAGCAGTCTAACAGGGTACGAGCAGTACTTC. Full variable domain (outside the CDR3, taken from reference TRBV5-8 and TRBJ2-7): EAGVTQSPTHLIKTRGQQATLRCSPISGHTSVYWYQQALGLGLQFLLWYDEGEERNRGNFPPRFSGRQFPNYSSELNVNALELEDSALYLCASSLTGYEQYFGPGTRLTVT.

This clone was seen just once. The CDR3 nucleotides are TGCGCCAGCGGATCAAGTAGAACCGGGGAGCTGTTTTTT. Amino acids: CASGSSRTGELFF. This chain uses TRBV5-1 with TRBJ2-2; D ambiguous. The V end lost 7 bases, the J end lost 5 bases, and 12 bases lay between the germline ends. The germline V gene encodes CDR1 SGHRS and CDR2 YFSETQ. The CDR3 has 13 amino acids.

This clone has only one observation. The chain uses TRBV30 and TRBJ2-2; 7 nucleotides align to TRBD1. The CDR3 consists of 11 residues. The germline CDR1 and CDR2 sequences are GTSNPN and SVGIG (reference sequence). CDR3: CVQGDTGELFF. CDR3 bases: TGTGTCCAGGGGGACACCGGGGAGCTGTTTTTT.

CDR3 nucleotide sequence: TGTGCCAGCGGGCCATTAAATGGGGCGACAGATACGCAGTATTTT. Translating it yields CASGPLNGATDTQYF. The J gene is TRBJ2-3, the V gene TRBV5-8; D is perhaps TRBD1 (5 bases). The V gene lost 7 bases and the J gene lost 3 bases, with 18 bases spanning the gap. The CDR3 covers 15 residues. Germline-derived CDR1 and CDR2 are SGHTS and YDEGEE.

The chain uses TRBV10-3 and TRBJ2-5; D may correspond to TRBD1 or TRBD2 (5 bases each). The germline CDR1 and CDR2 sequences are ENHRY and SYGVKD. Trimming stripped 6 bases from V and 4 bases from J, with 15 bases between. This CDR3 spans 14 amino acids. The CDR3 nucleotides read TGTGCCATCAGAAGGGATCTGGGGACAGAGACCCAGTACTTC. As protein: CAIRRDLGTETQYF.

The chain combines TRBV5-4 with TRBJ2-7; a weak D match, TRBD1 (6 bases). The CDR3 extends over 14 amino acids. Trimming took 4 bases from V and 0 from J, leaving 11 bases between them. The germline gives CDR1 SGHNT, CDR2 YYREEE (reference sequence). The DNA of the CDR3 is TGTGCCAGCAGCGAAACAGGGAGCTCCTACGAGCAGTACTTC. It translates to CASSETGSSYEQYF.

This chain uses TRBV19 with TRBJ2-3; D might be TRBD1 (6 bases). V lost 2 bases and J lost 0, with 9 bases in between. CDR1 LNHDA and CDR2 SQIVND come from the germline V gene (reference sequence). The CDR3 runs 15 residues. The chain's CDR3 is CASSITGQSTDTQYF. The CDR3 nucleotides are TGTGCCAGTAGTATAACGGGACAAAGCACAGATACGCAGTATTTT. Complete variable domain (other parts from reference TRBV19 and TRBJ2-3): DGGITQSPKYLFRKEGQNVTLSCEQNLNHDAMYWYRQDPGQGLRLIYYSQIVNDFQKGDIAEGYSVSREKKESFPLTVTSAQKNPTAFYLCASSITGQSTDTQYFGPGTRLTVL.